These 32 T cell receptor beta chains share one sample of origin, sequenced in a study of human T cells and chemical hapten exposure listed by TCRdb under 2021. Libraries were built with RACE. Instrument used: NextSeq 500. TCRdb handled the public reads itself, with Q25 trimming in fastp and clone calling in MiXCR, and kept productive beta chains. Every distinct CDR3 protein forms one entry, paired with its most common genes and DNA. The sample profile shows fewer than 100,000 distinct CDR3 sequences; around a tenth of them were found once. The top ten constitute around 1.6% of the sample. Read against the paper, the sample's time point label means: patch test 2, 6 weeks after DPC sensitization. The sample's treatment or condition, from its label and the paper: therapeutic diphenylcyclopropenone sensitization with weekly scalp DPC. Sequenced here: whole blood, sampled in connection with sensitization to the hapten diphenylcyclopropenone (DPC). The receptors were sampled from a young man with alopecia areata. Some clones in this sample may be carry-over from other donors' samples.

V gene TRBV4-2 combines with J gene TRBJ1-3; D not resolved. Trimming took 0 bases from V and 3 from J, leaving 6 bases between them. Germline assignment: CDR1 LGHNA and CDR2 YNFKEQ. This CDR3 spans 14 amino acids. The CDR3 nucleotides are TGTGCCAGCAGCCAAGAAAGGGTTGGAAACACCATATATTTT. Protein product: CASSQERVGNTIYF.

This clonotype was recorded many times. J is TRBJ2-5 and V is TRBV7-9; 15 bases are shared with TRBD2. The CDR3 runs 13 residues. The germline V gene encodes CDR1 SEHNR and CDR2 FQNEAQ (reference sequence). Trimming removed 5 bases from V and 14 bases from J; junction bases left unmatched: 6. For the CDR3, the DNA is TGTGCCAGCAGCCCGGGACTAGCGGGGGGCCTATACTTC. It translates to CASSPGLAGGLYF.

The chain joins TRBV12-3 or TRBV12-4 to TRBJ2-3, with D possibly TRBD2 on 7 matching bases. The CDR3 has 12 amino acids. Trimming shortened V by 3 bases and J by 9 bases, and 10 bases separated the two germline ends. The CDR3 protein is CASSLGGRTQYF. The CDR3 DNA reads TGTGCCAGCAGTTTGGGGGGGCGGACGCAGTATTTT.

This clonotype was recorded at least ten times. This sequence joins TRBV11-2 and TRBJ2-7; D uncertain. Looked up from germline, CDR1 is SGHAT and CDR2 is FQNNGV. V lost 1 base to trimming and J lost 3 bases, with 7 bases between them. This CDR3 has 13 amino acids. The DNA for the CDR3 is TGTGCCAGCAGCTTAGTGCTGGGCTACGAGCAGTACTTC. It is translated as CASSLVLGYEQYF.

In its sample, this clonotype was seen many times. V usage is TRBV6-2 or TRBV6-3 and J usage is TRBJ2-7; TRBD2 agrees at 8 bases. After removal of 6 bases from V and 2 bases from J, the junction contained 12 bases not matched to a gene. The CDR3 sequence is 16 residues long. CDR1 MNHEY and CDR2 SVGEGT come from the germline V gene. The CDR3 is CASSPHGGGLTYEQYF. CDR3 sequence (DNA): TGTGCCAGCAGCCCCCATGGCGGGGGGTTGACCTACGAGCAGTACTTC.

The rearrangement uses TRBV19 and TRBJ1-1; possible D gene TRBD1, 5 bases. The CDR3 is 13 residues long. Germline V gene lookup returns CDR1 LNHDA and CDR2 SQIVND (reference sequence). Trimming stripped 3 bases from V and 6 bases from J, with 11 bases between. CDR3 in DNA: TGTGCCAGTAGTATGGGGGTCAACGCTGAAGCTTTCTTT. It codes for CASSMGVNAEAFF.

This clonotype has just a few counts. The chain combines TRBV3-1 with TRBJ2-7; D tentatively fits TRBD1 or TRBD2 (5 bases each). Per germline, CDR1 LGHDT and CDR2 YNNKEL (reference sequence). The germline V and J ends were trimmed by 3 bases and 7 bases, with 7 bases remaining between them. CDR3 size: 11 residues. The CDR3 is CASSQGVEQYF. In nucleotides, the CDR3 is TGTGCCAGCAGCCAGGGGGTAGAGCAGTACTTC.

The V and J genes are TRBV20-1 and TRBJ2-7, with a tentative D call TRBD1 (6 bases). CDR3 length: 12 amino acids. Germline lookup yields CDR1 DFQATT and CDR2 SNEGSKA (reference sequence). The CDR3 coding sequence is TGCAATTTTCGGCAGGGGAAGTACGAGCAGTACGTC. It is translated as CNFRQGKYEQYV.

This clonotype was counted at least ten times. The rearrangement links TRBV7-6 to TRBJ2-3, with no clear D. This CDR3 is built from 12 residues. Per the germline V gene, CDR1 is SGHVS and CDR2 is FNYEAQ. V was cut by 5 bases and J by 3 bases, with 6 bases left in between. The CDR3 DNA sequence: TGTGCCAGCAGCCGATTGACAGATACGCAGTATTTT. It codes for CASSRLTDTQYF.

This clonotype has a count of ten or more. The gene calls are TRBV10-3 and TRBJ2-7; D is ambiguous. This CDR3 is 13 amino acids long. V lost 1 base to trimming and J lost 4 bases, with 8 bases between them. The germline gives CDR1 ENHRY, CDR2 SYGVKD. This CDR3 is CAISEYGPYEQYV. The CDR3 DNA reads TGTGCCATCAGTGAGTATGGCCCGTACGAGCAGTACGTC.

This clonotype showed up many times. V and J are TRBV20-1 and TRBJ1-1; 8 bases fit TRBD1. The CDR3 totals 16 residues. Germline trimming cut 5 bases from V and 2 bases from J; bases unmatched to any gene: 13. CDR1 is DFQATT, CDR2 SNEGSKA, per germline (reference sequence). CDR3 bases: TGCAGTGCTGCTATCGGGACAGGAGGGACCAACACTGAAGCTTTCTTT. It yields the protein CSAAIGTGGTNTEAFF.

This clonotype appeared a few times. The chain combines TRBV18 with TRBJ2-4; no clear D. The CDR3 loop spans 14 amino acids. V shed 5 bases and J shed 3 bases, with 11 bases lying between them. Per germline, CDR1 KGHSH and CDR2 LQKENI. The CDR3 is CASSSPTGKNIQYF. The CDR3 nucleotides read TGTGCCAGCTCATCCCCGACCGGCAAAAACATTCAGTACTTC.

At least ten counts were recorded for this clonotype. V gene TRBV10-3 combines with J gene TRBJ1-1, with D unclear. CDR1 and CDR2 from the germline V gene are ENHRY and SYGVKD. The V end was cut by 3 bases, the J end by 1 base, with 6 bases between. The CDR3 has 13 amino acids. CDR3: CAISDFRNTEAFF. The CDR3 DNA reads TGTGCCATCAGTGATTTCAGGAACACTGAAGCTTTCTTT.

V usage is TRBV4-3 and J usage is TRBJ2-1, with D uncertain. Trimming cost V 1 base and J 10 bases, with 8 bases left between them. Germline CDR1 LGHNA, CDR2 YSLEER. CDR3 size: 12 residues. DNA of the CDR3: TGCGCCAGCAGCCAAGGGCAGCACGAGCAGTTCTTC. This codes for CASSQGQHEQFF.

This clonotype has ten or more counts. The CDR3 region has the DNA TGCGCCAGCAGCTTGACCCTACGGAGGATGAACACTGAAGCTTTCTTT. This sequence encodes CASSLTLRRMNTEAFF. The V gene is TRBV5-1, the J gene TRBJ1-1; D is unclear. Germline CDR1 SGHRS, CDR2 YFSETQ. CDR3 size: 16 residues. V lost 1 base, J lost 0 bases, and 13 bases lay in between.

This clonotype was counted ten times or more. The chain links TRBV6-2 or TRBV6-3 to TRBJ1-2; D is uncertain. The germline CDR1 and CDR2 sequences are MNHEY and SVGEGT. The V and J ends lost 0 bases and 6 bases respectively, with 8 bases between them. The CDR3 is made up of 13 amino acids. The CDR3 loop is CASSYSKGNGYTF. CDR3 bases: TGTGCCAGCAGTTACTCGAAGGGAAATGGCTACACCTTC.

This clonotype was recorded at least ten times. The genes are TRBV2 and TRBJ2-7; 11 bases agree with TRBD1. The CDR3 has 16 amino acids. Trimming removed 0 bases from V and 4 bases from J; junction bases left unmatched: 5. CDR1 SNHLY and CDR2 FYNNEI come from the germline V gene. The CDR3 nucleotides read TGTGCCAGCAGTGAAGCCCGGACAGGGGGCTCGTACGAGCAGTACTTC. This encodes CASSEARTGGSYEQYF.

This clonotype was picked up a small number of times. The gene calls are TRBV5-4 and TRBJ1-1, with D possibly being TRBD1 (5 bases). V lost 1 base and J lost 0, with 13 bases in between. Germline V gene sequence: CDR1 SGHNT, CDR2 YYREEE (reference sequence). This CDR3 comprises 16 residues. The CDR3 DNA follows: TGTGCCAGCAGCTTGTGGGGCAGGGCTATGAACACTGAAGCTTTCTTT. Translation gives CASSLWGRAMNTEAFF.

There are many counts of this clonotype. The chain couples TRBV19 to TRBJ1-1; 8 nucleotides line up with TRBD1. The V and J ends lost 1 base and 0 bases, in that order; junction bases with no gene match: 4. CDR1 and CDR2 (germline): LNHDA, SQIVND (reference sequence). This CDR3 comprises 16 residues. Written as DNA, the CDR3 is TGTGCCAGTAGTATAGGGGGACAGGCCATGAACACTGAAGCTTTCTTT. Translated, it gives CASSIGGQAMNTEAFF.

This clonotype was recorded many times. The V and J genes are TRBV4-1 and TRBJ1-1, with 7 positions matching TRBD1. The CDR3 loop spans 16 amino acids. The germline gives CDR1 MGHRA, CDR2 YSYEKL. V was clipped by 0 bases and J by 2 bases; unmatched bases: 6. The CDR3 is CASSQDLYRGNTEAFF. The CDR3 DNA sequence: TGCGCCAGCAGCCAAGATCTTTACAGGGGCAACACTGAAGCTTTCTTT.

This clonotype came up a few times. The chain couples TRBV6-2 or TRBV6-3 to TRBJ2-3; 8 bases map to TRBD2. Germline lookup yields CDR1 MNHEY and CDR2 SVGEGT. The CDR3 is 17 amino acids. The V gene end was trimmed by 2 bases and the J gene end by 0 bases; junction bases not matched to a gene: 7. The CDR3 spells CASSYQRGTSSTDTQYF. The CDR3 DNA follows: TGTGCCAGCAGTTACCAGCGGGGGACCTCTAGCACAGATACGCAGTATTTT.

The chain employs TRBV5-5 and TRBJ1-2, with D possibly matching TRBD1 (6 bases). The germline gives CDR1 SGHKS, CDR2 YYEKEE (reference sequence). The CDR3 is made up of 15 amino acids. V shed 3 bases and J shed 6 bases, with 18 bases lying between them. The CDR3 nucleotides are TGTGCCAGCAGCTCACAGGGTTTAAGGATGCATGGCTACACCTTC. It is translated as CASSSQGLRMHGYTF.

The chain combines TRBV7-3 with TRBJ2-7; 9 bases are a match to TRBD1. This CDR3 spans 15 amino acids. V trimming: 3 bases; J trimming: 4 bases; junction bases outside the gene matches: 7. Germline V gene sequence: CDR1 SGHTA, CDR2 FQGTGA. DNA of the CDR3: TGTGCCAGCAGCTTTTCACAGGGGGCGCCGTACGAGCAGTACTTC. Protein sequence: CASSFSQGAPYEQYF.

This clonotype was seen at least ten times. The chain employs TRBV11-2 and TRBJ2-4; D is possibly TRBD1 (6 bases). The CDR3 has 16 amino acids. Germline CDR1 and CDR2: SGHAT and FQNNGV. Between the trimmed V and J ends, which lost 2 bases and 1 base, there was a span of 12 bases. The CDR3 DNA is TGTGCCAGCAGCTTACTAGCCGACAGGGCCAAAAACATTCAGTACTTC. Protein sequence: CASSLLADRAKNIQYF.

This clonotype occurred a few times. The gene calls are TRBV4-1 and TRBJ2-4; no reliable D call. V shed 1 base and J shed 15 bases, with 10 bases lying between them. Germline assignment: CDR1 MGHRA and CDR2 YSYEKL. The CDR3 sequence is 11 residues long. The CDR3: CASSQGSFVYF. The CDR3 DNA follows: TGCGCCAGCAGCCAAGGATCCTTCGTGTACTTC.

The V call is TRBV9, the J call TRBJ2-3; possible D gene TRBD2, 7 bases. V was cut by 4 bases and J by 4 bases, with 10 bases left in between. CDR1 SGDLS and CDR2 YYNGEE come from the germline V gene. The CDR3 totals 13 residues. The CDR3 sequence: CASSFGGPDTQYF. The CDR3, as DNA: TGTGCCAGCAGCTTCGGGGGGCCAGATACGCAGTATTTT.

V usage is TRBV6-1 and J usage is TRBJ1-5; TRBD1 matches 9 bases. Germline lookup yields CDR1 MNHNS and CDR2 SASEGT. This CDR3 contains 14 residues. After removal of 6 bases from V and 6 bases from J, the junction contained 6 bases not matched to a gene. DNA for the CDR3: TGTGCCAGCAGCAGACAGGGGGTTAGTCAGCCCCAGCATTTT. Its translation: CASSRQGVSQPQHF.

In this sample, this clonotype turned up many times. The chain employs TRBV6-5 and TRBJ2-1, with 10 bases matching TRBD1. This CDR3 region has 14 residues. Germline CDR1 reads MNHEY; CDR2 reads SVGAGI. The ends lost 6 bases at V and 11 bases at J; junction bases unmatched: 10. The CDR3 sequence: CASSSGTGENKQFF. The CDR3 region has the DNA TGTGCCAGCAGCTCCGGGACAGGGGAGAATAAGCAGTTCTTC.

This clonotype was counted ten times or more. The chain has TRBV7-2 and TRBJ2-3; possible D gene TRBD2, 5 bases. V was pared by 2 bases and J by 5 bases, with 8 bases between. Germline CDR1 SGHTA, CDR2 FQGNSA. The CDR3 loop spans 13 amino acids. In DNA form, the CDR3 reads TGTGCCAGCAGCTTACGAGGGAAAGATACGCAGTATTTT. Protein: CASSLRGKDTQYF.

This clonotype was seen more than once but under ten times. CDR3 in amino acids: CASSQDFAYYEQYF. The CDR3 DNA follows: TGCGCCAGCAGCCAAGATTTCGCGTACTACGAGCAGTACTTC. The J gene is TRBJ2-7, the V gene TRBV4-3; D unresolved. V dropped 0 bases and J dropped 3 bases, with 9 bases sitting between them. Germline CDR1 LGHNA, CDR2 YSLEER. This CDR3 spans 14 amino acids.

The table lists this clonotype with many counts. The chain couples TRBV3-1 to TRBJ1-1; D gene ambiguous. The length of the CDR3 is 14 residues. V lost 4 bases to trimming and J lost 6 bases, with 15 bases between them. CDR1 is LGHDT and CDR2 is YNNKEL in the germline V gene (reference sequence). This CDR3 is CASSLGNPMAEAFF. CDR3 DNA sequence: TGTGCCAGCAGCCTGGGAAATCCAATGGCTGAAGCTTTCTTT.

The chain recombines TRBV18 with TRBJ2-7; 9 positions agree with TRBD1. With V trimmed by 3 bases and J by 1 base, 7 bases remained unmatched. CDR1 is KGHSH and CDR2 is LQKENI in the germline V gene. The CDR3 consists of 16 residues. CDR3 in amino acids: CASSPTGTGSSYEQYV. CDR3 sequence (DNA): TGTGCCAGCTCACCCACCGGGACAGGGTCTTCCTACGAGCAGTACGTC.